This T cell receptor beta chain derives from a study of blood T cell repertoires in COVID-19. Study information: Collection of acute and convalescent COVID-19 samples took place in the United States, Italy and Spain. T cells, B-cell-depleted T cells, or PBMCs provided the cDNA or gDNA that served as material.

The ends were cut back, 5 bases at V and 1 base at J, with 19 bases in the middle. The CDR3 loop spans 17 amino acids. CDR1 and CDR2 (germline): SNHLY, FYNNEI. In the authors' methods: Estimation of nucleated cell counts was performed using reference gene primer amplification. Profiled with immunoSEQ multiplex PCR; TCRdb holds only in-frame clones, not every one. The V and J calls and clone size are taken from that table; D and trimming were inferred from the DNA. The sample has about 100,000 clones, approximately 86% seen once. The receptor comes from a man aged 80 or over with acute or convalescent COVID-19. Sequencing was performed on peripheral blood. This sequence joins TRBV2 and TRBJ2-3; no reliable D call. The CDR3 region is CASSRSTASRGTDTQYF. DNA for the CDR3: TGTGCCAGCAGTCGATCAACGGCCTCTCGGGGCACAGATACGCAGTATTTT.